This T cell receptor beta chain was obtained from a study of blood T cells in healthy people across ages. Findings of the study overall: The fall in TCR beta diversity per million T cells was roughly linear with age.

V gave up 0 bases and J gave up 0 bases, with 9 bases separating them. CDR1 is PRHDT, CDR2 FYEKMQ, per germline (reference sequence). The CDR3 is made up of 16 amino acids. Then a second PCR, running roughly 7 to 11 cycles, was carried out with a sample-barcoded 5' primer and a J-beta primer mix. A template-switch adaptor with 12 random nucleotides tagged each cDNA molecule. Each sample provided no less than 3 million CDR3-containing paired-end reads. TCRdb reprocessed the 5' RACE reads with MiXCR, giving one entry per CDR3 protein. The table lists about 1.6 million distinct CDR3 sequences, roughly 30% of them singletons. In regard to this clonotype: What it binds is not known.

The chain couples TRBV13 to TRBJ1-5; unclear D gene. Sequenced: blood. The clonotype was recovered from a woman aged 25-40 years in good health. The CDR3 DNA sequence: TGTGCCAGCAGCTTAGGGAACAGAGATAGCAATCAGCCCCAGCATTTT. Translation: CASSLGNRDSNQPQHF.